The present T cell receptor (beta chain) was sequenced within a study of T cells expressing NK-cell markers. Study-wide background: The sequencing cohort of eight donors included seven HCMV-seropositive individuals and one seronegative individual.

Germline CDR1 SGHRS, CDR2 YFSETQ. CDR3 size: 14 residues. Whole-study results and caveats: Researchers report these clonotypes also headed the CD3+CD56-NKG2C+ fraction in a few donors. It remained uncertain whether the expanded NKG2C+ T cell clones were specific for HCMV antigens.

TCRdb re-called the 5' RACE reads, yielding one record per CDR3 amino acid sequence without DNA. This table lists 550,000 to 600,000 distinct CDR3 sequences. With respect to this clonotype: Its antigen is as yet unknown.

The sequence came from a man aged 18-30 years in good health. The sequencing sample was made of blood T cells: a sorted CD56 or NKG2C T cell subset, CD4+ or CD8+ T cells, or bulk PBMC T cells (not recorded which). The rearrangement uses TRBV5-1 and TRBJ2-1; checking the TCRdb D call of TRBD1 is not possible without DNA. Here the CDR3 reads CASSSGTGLDEQFF.